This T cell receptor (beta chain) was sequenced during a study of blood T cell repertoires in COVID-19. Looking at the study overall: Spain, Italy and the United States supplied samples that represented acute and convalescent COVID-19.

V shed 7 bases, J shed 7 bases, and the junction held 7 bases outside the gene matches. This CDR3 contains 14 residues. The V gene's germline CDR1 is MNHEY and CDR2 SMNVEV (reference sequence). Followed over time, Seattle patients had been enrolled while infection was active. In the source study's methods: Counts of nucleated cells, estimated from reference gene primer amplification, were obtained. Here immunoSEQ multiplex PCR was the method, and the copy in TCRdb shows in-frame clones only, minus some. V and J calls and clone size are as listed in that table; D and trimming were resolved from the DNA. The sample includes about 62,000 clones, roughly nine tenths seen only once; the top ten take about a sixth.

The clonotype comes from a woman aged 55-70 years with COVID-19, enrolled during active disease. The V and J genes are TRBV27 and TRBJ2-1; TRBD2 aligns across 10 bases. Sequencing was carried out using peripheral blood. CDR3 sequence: CASNKAGGGNEQFF. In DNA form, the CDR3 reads TGTGCCAGCAATAAAGCGGGAGGGGGAAATGAGCAGTTCTTC.